The 20 T cell receptor beta chains in this list originate from one sample, sequenced in a study of cytomegalovirus exposure and HLA in healthy donors. Amplification used 60 Vbeta primers and 13 Jbeta primers. Clones were sequenced by immunoSEQ multiplex PCR, and TCRdb holds only the in-frame ones, with some missing. The sample has 65,000 to 90,000 clones; 75% are singletons. The sequenced sample consisted of PBMCs. The source of these receptors is a man between 70 and 80 years old in good health and CMV-seronegative.

The rearrangement joins TRBV6-1 to TRBJ2-5; 8 nucleotides match TRBD2. V dropped 1 base and J dropped 7; count of bases not matched to a gene: 5. CDR1 MNHNS and CDR2 SASEGT come from the germline V gene. The CDR3 sequence is 14 residues long. The CDR3 protein is CASSEVSGMGTQYF. CDR3 coding DNA: TGTGCCAGCAGTGAAGTTAGCGGGATGGGGACCCAGTACTTC.

The chain carries TRBV19 and TRBJ2-3; D may be TRBD2 (5 bases). Trimming removed 5 bases from V and 3 bases from J, with 18 bases in between. The CDR3 contains 16 residues. Germline assignment: CDR1 LNHDA and CDR2 SQIVND (reference sequence). The CDR3 nucleotides are TGTGCCAGTAGTTTCTCATGGGGTGGCGGGACAGATACGCAGTATTTT. As protein: CASSFSWGGGTDTQYF.

A remark on this clone: Other nucleotide sequences in the sample specify the same CDR3. The CDR3 nucleotides are TGTGCCACCAGCAGGGACAGGGGGAACTATGGCTACACCTTC. Translated, it gives CATSRDRGNYGYTF. V usage is TRBV15 and J usage is TRBJ1-2, with 10 bases matching TRBD1. The CDR3 is 14 residues long. CDR1 LNHNV and CDR2 YYDKDF come from the germline V gene (reference sequence). The junction had 0 bases not matched to a gene; V was cut back by 3 bases and J by 2 bases.

This rearrangement joins TRBV9 to TRBJ2-2; D perhaps matches TRBD2 (7 bases). CDR3 size: 17 residues. In germline, CDR1 is SGDLS, CDR2 YYNGEE. The ends were cut back, 4 bases at V and 5 bases at J, with 21 bases in the middle. In DNA, the CDR3 is TGTGCCAGCAGCCCCGTGAGGGGGAGGGCCGGTACCGGGGAGCTGTTTTTT. This gives the protein CASSPVRGRAGTGELFF.

The chain uses TRBV11-2 and TRBJ1-5, with D unclear. The germline V gene encodes CDR1 SGHAT and CDR2 FQNNGV. The CDR3 totals 13 residues. Deletions cut 0 bases from V and 5 bases from J, with 5 bases between. CDR3 sequence reads: CASSLEVDQPQHF. CDR3 DNA: TGTGCCAGCAGCTTAGAGGTAGATCAGCCCCAGCATTTT.

This clone was counted between two and nine times. J is TRBJ2-3 and V is TRBV7-9, with TRBD1 matching 7 bases. The CDR3 contains 12 residues. The germline V gene encodes CDR1 SEHNR and CDR2 FQNEAQ (reference sequence). Losses at the gene ends were 5 bases for V and 6 bases for J; bases not matched to a gene: 2. The CDR3 bases are TGTGCCAGCAGCCCCAGGGGGGATACGCAGTATTTT. This gives the protein CASSPRGDTQYF.

The chain has TRBV5-1 and TRBJ1-4; a weak D match, TRBD1 (5 bases). The CDR3 has 16 residues. Germline V CDR1 and CDR2: SGHRS, YFSETQ. The germline V and J ends were trimmed by 4 bases and 7 bases, with 20 bases remaining between them. The chain's CDR3 is CASSANAGPEGEKLFF. The CDR3 coding sequence is TGCGCCAGCAGCGCAAACGCAGGGCCGGAGGGTGAAAAACTGTTTTTT.

The V call is TRBV27, the J call TRBJ1-2, with no clear D. Germline values: CDR1 MNHEY, CDR2 SMNVEV (reference sequence). Trimming removed 8 bases from V and 6 bases from J, with 22 bases in between. CDR3 length equals 15 residues. CDR3: CASGREGRFGDGYTF. DNA for the CDR3: TGTGCCAGCGGAAGGGAGGGCCGCTTCGGTGATGGCTACACCTTC.

The chain employs TRBV7-2 and TRBJ1-1; D is unresolved. CDR3 length: 15 amino acids. The germline gives CDR1 SGHTA, CDR2 FQGNSA. The V and J ends lost 1 base and 0 bases respectively, with 9 bases between them. The CDR3 DNA is TGTGCCAGCAGCTTAGTAGGCGGGATGAACACTGAAGCTTTCTTT. It yields the protein CASSLVGGMNTEAFF.

The chain employs TRBV7-9 and TRBJ2-3; TRBD2 matches at 9 bases. The CDR3 contains 16 residues. Germline V gene sequence: CDR1 SEHNR, CDR2 FQNEAQ (reference sequence). V dropped 3 bases and J dropped 4; count of bases not matched to a gene: 8. CDR3 nucleotides: TGTGCCAGCAGCTTCCAGGGACTAGCTCGGGCAGATACGCAGTATTTT. It is translated as CASSFQGLARADTQYF. The whole variable domain, filled in from reference TRBV7-9 and TRBJ2-3, reads DTGVSQNPRHKITKRGQNVTFRCDPISEHNRLYWYRQTLGQGPEFLTYFQNEAQLEKSRLLSDRFSAERPKGSFSTLEIQRTEQGDSAMYLCASSFQGLARADTQYFGPGTRLTVL.

This clone was observed once. This chain links TRBV29-1 with TRBJ1-2, with D hard to call. The germline V and J ends were trimmed by 4 bases and 3 bases, with 12 bases remaining between them. CDR3 length: 13 amino acids. Germline CDR1 reads SQVTM; CDR2 reads ANQGSEA. Here the CDR3 reads CSVVELDYYGYTF. The CDR3 DNA follows: TGCAGCGTTGTAGAGCTAGACTACTATGGCTACACCTTC.

The chain joins TRBV10-3 to TRBJ2-3; D gene unclear. The CDR3 covers 17 residues. Trimming removed 2 bases at V and 2 bases at J, with 17 bases between. Germline assignment: CDR1 ENHRY and CDR2 SYGVKD. CDR3: CAISERKQQINTDTQYF. The CDR3 DNA sequence: TGTGCCATCAGTGAGAGAAAACAGCAGATTAACACAGATACGCAGTATTTT.

This clone has only one observation. The chain has TRBV5-4 and TRBJ2-6, with D possibly TRBD1 on 5 matching bases. Germline V gene sequence: CDR1 SGHNT, CDR2 YYREEE (reference sequence). V was clipped by 4 bases and J by 0 bases, with 8 bases between them. CDR3 length: 15 residues. This chain's CDR3 is CASSPRDSGANVLTF. The CDR3 region has the DNA TGTGCCAGCAGCCCCAGGGACTCTGGGGCCAACGTCCTGACTTTC.

The chain couples TRBV2 to TRBJ2-7, with D hard to call. Trimming pared 7 bases from V and 3 bases from J, leaving 13 bases between. The CDR3 totals 13 residues. Germline V gene sequence: CDR1 SNHLY, CDR2 FYNNEI. The CDR3 protein is CASTAGNNYEQYF. The CDR3 bases are TGTGCCAGCACGGCAGGTAATAACTACGAGCAGTACTTC. The full variable domain, with the rest looked up from reference TRBV2 and TRBJ2-7, is EPEVTQTPSHQVTQMGQEVILRCVPISNHLYFYWYRQILGQKVEFLVSFYNNEISEKSEIFDDQFSVERPDGSNFTLKIRSTKLEDSAMYFCASTAGNNYEQYFGPGTRLTVT.

This clone was detected only once. The chain employs TRBV7-2 and TRBJ1-5; a possible D gene is TRBD1 (5 bases). Germline lookup yields CDR1 SGHTA and CDR2 FQGNSA. CDR3 length: 16 amino acids. Trimming removed 3 bases at V and 1 base at J, with 13 bases between. The CDR3 sequence is CASSFGTAESNQPQHF. CDR3 sequence (DNA): TGTGCCAGCAGCTTTGGGACTGCTGAGAGCAATCAGCCCCAGCATTTT. Complete variable domain (other parts from reference TRBV7-2 and TRBJ1-5): GAGVSQSPSNKVTEKGKDVELRCDPISGHTALYWYRQSLGQGLEFLIYFQGNSAPDKSGLPSDRFSAERTGGSVSTLTIQRTQQEDSAVYLCASSFGTAESNQPQHFGDGTRLSIL.

The chain uses TRBV29-1 and TRBJ2-2; maybe TRBD1 (5 bases). V lost 3 bases, J lost 0 bases, and 14 bases lay in between. This CDR3 has 16 residues. Germline V gene lookup returns CDR1 SQVTM and CDR2 ANQGSEA. CDR3 bases: TGCAGCGTTGACGGGCAGGGTTATCCGAACACCGGGGAGCTGTTTTTT. It specifies CSVDGQGYPNTGELFF.

The CDR3 protein is CASSAMTGIGQPQHF. The CDR3 DNA reads TGTGCCAGTAGTGCTATGACAGGTATCGGTCAGCCCCAGCATTTT. The J gene is TRBJ1-5, the V gene TRBV19, with D maybe TRBD1 (6 bases). The germline CDR1 and CDR2 sequences are LNHDA and SQIVND (reference sequence). This CDR3 contains 15 residues. Trimming took 5 bases from V and 6 from J, leaving 17 bases between them.

The chain employs TRBV5-1 and TRBJ2-1, with 12 bases lining up with TRBD2. This CDR3 comprises 17 residues. Losses at the gene ends were 5 bases for V and 0 bases for J; bases not matched to a gene: 6. Germline V gene lookup returns CDR1 SGHRS and CDR2 YFSETQ. CDR3: CASSETSGGASYNEQFF. The CDR3 nucleotides are TGCGCCAGCAGTGAGACTAGCGGGGGAGCCTCCTACAATGAGCAGTTCTTC. Complete variable domain (other parts from reference TRBV5-1 and TRBJ2-1): KAGVTQTPRYLIKTRGQQVTLSCSPISGHRSVSWYQQTPGQGLQFLFEYFSETQRNKGNFPGRFSGRQFSNSRSEMNVSTLELGDSALYLCASSETSGGASYNEQFFGPGTRLTVL.

The genes are TRBV18 and TRBJ2-1; 8 bases align to TRBD1. The CDR3 is 14 residues long. V lost 6 bases to trimming and J lost 5 bases; unmatched junction nucleotides: 6. The germline gives CDR1 KGHSH, CDR2 LQKENI. CDR3 sequence reads: CASSPMDRDNEQFF. CDR3 DNA sequence: TGTGCCAGCTCCCCCATGGACAGGGACAATGAGCAGTTCTTC.

The chain combines TRBV10-1 with TRBJ2-1, with 9 bases matching TRBD1. The V gene's germline CDR1 is WNHNN and CDR2 SYGVQD (reference sequence). The CDR3 is 14 residues long. V gave up 6 bases and J gave up 7 bases; unmatched junction bases: 7. The CDR3 region is CASRGGTGRNEQFF. CDR3 bases: TGCGCCAGCAGAGGTGGGACAGGGAGGAATGAGCAGTTCTTC.